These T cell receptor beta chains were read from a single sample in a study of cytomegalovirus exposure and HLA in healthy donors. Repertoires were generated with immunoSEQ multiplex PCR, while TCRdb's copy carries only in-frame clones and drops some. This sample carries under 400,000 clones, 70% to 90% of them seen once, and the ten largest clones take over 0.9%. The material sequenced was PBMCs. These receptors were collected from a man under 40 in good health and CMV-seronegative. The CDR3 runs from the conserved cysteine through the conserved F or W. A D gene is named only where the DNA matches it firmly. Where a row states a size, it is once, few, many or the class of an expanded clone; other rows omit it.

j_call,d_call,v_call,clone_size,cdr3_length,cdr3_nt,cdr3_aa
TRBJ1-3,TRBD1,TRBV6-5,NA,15,TGTGCCAGCAGTTACTTCGGGACAGGGGGAAACACCATATATTTT,CASSYFGTGGNTIYF
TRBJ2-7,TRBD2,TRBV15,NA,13,TGTGCCACCAGGACCGGGGGGAGCGACGAGCAGTACTTC,CATRTGGSDEQYF
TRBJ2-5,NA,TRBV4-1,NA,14,TGCGCCAGCAGCCCACGGGAGTACCAAGAGACCCAGTACTTC,CASSPREYQETQYF
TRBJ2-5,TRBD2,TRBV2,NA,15,TGTGCCAGCAGGGGACTAGCGGGGGGCCTGGAGACCCAGTACTTC,CASRGLAGGLETQYF
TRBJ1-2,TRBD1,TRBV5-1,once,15,TGCGCCAGCAGCGGATCGGGACAGGGATCCTATGGCTACACCTTC,CASSGSGQGSYGYTF
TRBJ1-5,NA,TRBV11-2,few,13,TGTGCCAGCAGCCGGGGGATCAATCAGCCCCAGCATTTT,CASSRGINQPQHF
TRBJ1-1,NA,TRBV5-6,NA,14,TGTGCCAGCAAGGGGGGGCAGATGAACACTGAAGCTTTCTTT,CASKGGQMNTEAFF
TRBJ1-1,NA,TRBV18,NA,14,TGTGCCAGCTCTAAGACAGGATTGAACACTGAAGCTTTCTTT,CASSKTGLNTEAFF
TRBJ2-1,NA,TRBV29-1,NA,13,TGCAGCGTCCCCAGGACTTCATACAATGAGCAGTTCTTC,CSVPRTSYNEQFF
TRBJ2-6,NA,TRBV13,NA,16,TGTGCCAGCAGCTCAACAGGTCCCTCTGGGGCCAACGTCCTGACTTTC,CASSSTGPSGANVLTF
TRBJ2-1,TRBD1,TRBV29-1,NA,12,TGCAGCGACCGGACAGGATACAATGAGCAGTTCTTC,CSDRTGYNEQFF
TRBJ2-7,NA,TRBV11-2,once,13,TGTGCCAGCAGCTACCTTCGGGGCTACGAGCAGTACTTC,CASSYLRGYEQYF
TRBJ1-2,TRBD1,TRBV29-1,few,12,TGCAGCGCCTCGGACAGGAACTATGGCTACACCTTC,CSASDRNYGYTF
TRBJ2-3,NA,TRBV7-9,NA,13,TGTGCCAGCAGCCCTGGATCAGGCGATACGCAGTATTTT,CASSPGSGDTQYF
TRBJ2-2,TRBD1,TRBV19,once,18,TGTGCCAGTAGAACTGGACAGGGGCTTTTTTTTGGCACCGGGGAGCTGTTTTTT,CASRTGQGLFFGTGELFF
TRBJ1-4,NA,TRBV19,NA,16,TGTGCCAGTAGTTTAATTAGAGGTGTGCGAGACGAAAAACTGTTTTTT,CASSLIRGVRDEKLFF
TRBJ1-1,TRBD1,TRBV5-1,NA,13,TGCGCCAGCAGCTCAGACAGGGGCACTGAAGCTTTCTTT,CASSSDRGTEAFF
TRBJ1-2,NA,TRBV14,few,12,TGTGCCAGCAGCCGGCAGTTTTATGGCTACACCTTC,CASSRQFYGYTF
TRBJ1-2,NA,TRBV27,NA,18,TGTGCCAGCAGTTTACGGGCCACGGTTGGGACACCTAACTATGGCTACACCTTC,CASSLRATVGTPNYGYTF
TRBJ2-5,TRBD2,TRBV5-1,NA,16,TGCGCCAGCAGCTCGGGGACTAGCGGCCACCAAGAGACCCAGTACTTC,CASSSGTSGHQETQYF
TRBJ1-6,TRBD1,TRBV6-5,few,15,TGTGCCAGCAGCTACCGGACAGGTCCTAATTCACCCCTCCACTTT,CASSYRTGPNSPLHF
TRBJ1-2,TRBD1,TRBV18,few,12,TGTGCCAGCTCGCCCCGGGACAGAGGCTACACCTTC,CASSPRDRGYTF
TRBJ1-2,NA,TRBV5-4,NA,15,TGTGCCAGCAGCTTAATAGGGGCAAAAAACTATGGCTACACCTTC,CASSLIGAKNYGYTF
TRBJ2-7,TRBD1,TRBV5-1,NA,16,TGCGCCAGCAGCTCGACCCCCGACAGGGTCTCCTACGAGCAGTACTTC,CASSSTPDRVSYEQYF
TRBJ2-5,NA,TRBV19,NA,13,TGTGCCAGTAGTATGGGGGGGCCGGGGACCCAGTACTTC,CASSMGGPGTQYF
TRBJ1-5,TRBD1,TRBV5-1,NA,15,TGCGCCAGCAGCCCGGGGGACAGCCGAAATCAGCCCCAGCATTTT,CASSPGDSRNQPQHF
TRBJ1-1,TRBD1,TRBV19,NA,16,TGTGCCAGTAGTATATTTACGGGGACAGGGGGAACTGAAGCTTTCTTT,CASSIFTGTGGTEAFF
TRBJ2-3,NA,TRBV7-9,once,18,TGTGCCAGCAGCCCCCGGCAGGGGCAGAAGACTAGCACAGATACGCAGTATTTT,CASSPRQGQKTSTDTQYF
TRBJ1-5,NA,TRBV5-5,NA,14,TGTGCCAGCAGCTTGGGGCCTAGCAATCAGCCCCAGCATTTT,CASSLGPSNQPQHF
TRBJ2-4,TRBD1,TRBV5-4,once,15,TGTGCCAGCAGCGCAACAAGACAGGGGCAAAACATTCAGTACTTC,CASSATRQGQNIQYF
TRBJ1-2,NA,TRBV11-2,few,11,TGTGCCAGCCCAGGGTCGGATGGCTACACCTTC,CASPGSDGYTF
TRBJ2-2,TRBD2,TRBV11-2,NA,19,TGTGCCAGCAGCTTAGTCTCGTTTAGCGGGGGCTTTATCACCGGGGAGCTGTTTTTT,CASSLVSFSGGFITGELFF
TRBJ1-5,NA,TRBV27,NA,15,TGTGCCAGCAGTCCTCTACAGGATAGCAATCAGCCCCAGCATTTT,CASSPLQDSNQPQHF
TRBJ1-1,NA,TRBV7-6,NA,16,TGTGCCAGCAGCTTAGCGGCTGGGCAGGTGAACACTGAAGCTTTCTTT,CASSLAAGQVNTEAFF
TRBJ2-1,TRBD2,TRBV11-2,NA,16,TGTGCCAGCAGCCCGCGGGGAGGGTCATCCTACAATGAGCAGTTCTTC,CASSPRGGSSYNEQFF
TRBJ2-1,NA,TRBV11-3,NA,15,TGTGCCAGCAGCTTAGAAGCCATGCCCTACAATGAGCAGTTCTTC,CASSLEAMPYNEQFF
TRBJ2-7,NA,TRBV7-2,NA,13,TGTGCCAGCAGCTCGGGTTTCACCTACGAGCAGTACTTC,CASSSGFTYEQYF
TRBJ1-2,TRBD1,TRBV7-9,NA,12,TGTGCCAGCAGCTTAGACAGGGGAGGCTACACCTTC,CASSLDRGGYTF
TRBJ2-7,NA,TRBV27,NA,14,TGTGCCAGCAGTTCAGGGGTTTCCTCCTACGAGCAGTACTTC,CASSSGVSSYEQYF
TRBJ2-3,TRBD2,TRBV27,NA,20,TGTGCCAGCAGTATGACTTCCTCTGGACTAGCGGGGGGATCCACAGATACGCAGTATTTT,CASSMTSSGLAGGSTDTQYF
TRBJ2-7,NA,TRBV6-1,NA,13,TGTGCCAGCAGTAGGGAGGAGACCTACGAGCAGTACTTC,CASSREETYEQYF
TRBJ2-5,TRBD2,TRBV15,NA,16,TGTGCCACCAGCAGAGAGTGGGGGGGGTTTGTGAAGACCCAGTACTTC,CATSREWGGFVKTQYF
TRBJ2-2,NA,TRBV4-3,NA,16,TGCGCCAGCAGCCCTCAGACAGGCTTTAACACCGGGGAGCTGTTTTTT,CASSPQTGFNTGELFF
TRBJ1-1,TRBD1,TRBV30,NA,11,TGTGCCTGGGACAGGGGCACTGAAGCTTTCTTT,CAWDRGTEAFF
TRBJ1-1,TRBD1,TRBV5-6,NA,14,TGTGCCAGCAGCTATCCACAGGGGGCGCTTGTAGCTTTCTTT,CASSYPQGALVAFF